The entry that follows covers one T cell receptor beta chain sequence. Antigen specificity is unknown. Assay used: immunoSEQ multiplex PCR; TCRdb lists only in-frame clones, some missing. The sample has roughly 93,000 clones; 75% to 90% are singletons. V gave up 3 bases and J gave up 5 bases, with 8 bases separating them. The CDR3 covers 13 residues. Germline V gene sequence: CDR1 WNHNN, CDR2 SYGVQD (reference sequence). The sample comes from a study of radiotherapy plus CTLA-4 blockade in lung cancer. General study results and limits: TCR clones originating in tumors grew in number in blood after radiotherapy plus ipilimumab.

The source is a human donor with non-small cell lung cancer who had a partial response to radiotherapy plus ipilimumab. The rearrangement joins TRBV10-1 to TRBJ1-5, with D unresolved. The source was peripheral blood, collected from a patient treated with radiotherapy plus ipilimumab. This CDR3 is CASSDGLYQPQHF. Written as DNA, the CDR3 is TGCGCCAGCAGTGACGGACTCTATCAGCCCCAGCATTTT.